Listed here are 29 T cell receptor beta chains from one sample, sequenced in a study of blood T cell repertoires in COVID-19. Assay: immunoSEQ multiplex PCR; the TCRdb copy retains only in-frame clones and omits some. The data show some 300,000 clones, with around 90% seen just once and 0.75% to 1% held by the top ten. Sequenced input: PBMCs or T cells enriched from blood (not recorded which). The receptors here all came from a woman in her twenties or thirties who had recovered from COVID-19.

This clone was seen a single time. The V gene is TRBV7-2, the J gene TRBJ2-6, with TRBD2 identical over 8 bases. With V trimmed by 1 base and J by 0 bases, 5 bases remained unmatched. This CDR3 spans 18 amino acids. Per germline, CDR1 SGHTA and CDR2 FQGNSA. CDR3 bases: TGTGCCAGCAGCTTAGTCTGGCGGGGGGTCTCTGGGGCCAACGTCCTGACTTTC. Translated, it gives CASSLVWRGVSGANVLTF.

V usage is TRBV19 and J usage is TRBJ1-6; TRBD1 matches 7 bases. The V gene's germline CDR1 is LNHDA and CDR2 SQIVND (reference sequence). This CDR3 is built from 15 residues. V lost 4 bases, J lost 7 bases, and 7 bases stayed unmatched. The CDR3 protein is CASSKRDRANSPLHF. CDR3 DNA sequence: TGTGCCAGTAGTAAACGAGACAGGGCGAATTCACCCCTCCACTTT.

The V and J genes are TRBV20-1 and TRBJ2-1; D not resolved. The CDR3 runs to 10 residues. Germline V lookup: CDR1 DFQATT, CDR2 SNEGSKA (reference sequence). V lost 3 bases to trimming and J lost 13 bases, with 10 bases between them. For the CDR3, the DNA is TGCAGTGCTAGGTTGGCGGCCCAGTTCTTC. It codes for CSARLAAQFF.

This chain joins TRBV6-5 and TRBJ1-3; D not certain. This CDR3 is 15 amino acids long. Trimming removed 6 bases at V and 0 bases at J, with 12 bases between. CDR1 is MNHEY, CDR2 SVGAGI, per germline. The CDR3 coding sequence is TGTGCCAGCAGGGGTCTAGATGGCTCTGGAAACACCATATATTTT. This encodes CASRGLDGSGNTIYF.

The chain links TRBV28 to TRBJ1-6; no firm D call. V lost 8 bases and J 4 bases, leaving 18 bases between the germline ends. CDR3 length equals 16 residues. Germline lookup yields CDR1 MDHEN and CDR2 SYDVKM. The CDR3 bases are TGTGCCAGCGGCTTTAAGGATCGAGGATATAATTCACCCCTCCACTTT. This codes for CASGFKDRGYNSPLHF.

The V and J genes are TRBV6-5 and TRBJ2-2; 7 bases are a match to TRBD2. Germline CDR1 and CDR2: MNHEY and SVGAGI. The CDR3 totals 15 residues. V dropped 4 bases and J dropped 3; count of bases not matched to a gene: 5. The CDR3 nucleotides read TGTGCCAGCAGTTTGTGGGGGGGTGACACCGGGGAGCTGTTTTTT. Amino acid sequence: CASSLWGGDTGELFF.

This chain connects TRBV6-5 to TRBJ2-7; 7 positions agree with TRBD2. This CDR3 is built from 11 residues. Trimming at V came to 6 bases and at J to 7 bases, leaving 3 bases not matched to a gene. Germline V CDR1 and CDR2: MNHEY, SVGAGI. CDR3 sequence (DNA): TGTGCCAGCAGCGCCGGGGGGGAGCAGTACTTC. It codes for CASSAGGEQYF.

The chain is built from TRBV9 and TRBJ2-1; possibly TRBD2 for D (6 bases). V lost 0 bases, J lost 5 bases, and 12 bases lay in between. Germline assignment: CDR1 SGDLS and CDR2 YYNGEE. This CDR3 comprises 15 residues. CDR3 loop: CASSVASGPNNEQFF. Here the CDR3 DNA reads TGTGCCAGCAGCGTAGCCAGCGGGCCCAACAATGAGCAGTTCTTC.

V is TRBV28 and J is TRBJ2-1; 7 bases agree with TRBD1. V trimming: 5 bases; J trimming: 6 bases; junction bases outside the gene matches: 13. The CDR3 sequence is 16 residues long. Germline CDR1 and CDR2: MDHEN and SYDVKM. DNA of the CDR3: TGTGCCAGCAGTCCGCGACAGGGATTAGGGCCCAATGAGCAGTTCTTC. This encodes CASSPRQGLGPNEQFF.

The rearrangement links TRBV10-3 to TRBJ2-7; 9 nucleotides align to TRBD2. The germline CDR1 and CDR2 sequences are ENHRY and SYGVKD. The CDR3 sequence is 13 residues long. J gave up 2 bases and V 9 bases, and 5 bases lay outside the gene matches. This CDR3 is CAMGSSGTYEQYF. In DNA form, the CDR3 reads TGTGCCATGGGGTCTAGCGGGACCTACGAGCAGTACTTC.

The rearrangement uses TRBV9 and TRBJ2-2; 7 nucleotides align to TRBD2. V shed 2 bases, J shed 1 base, and the junction held 5 bases outside the gene matches. CDR1 is SGDLS and CDR2 is YYNGEE in the germline V gene. The CDR3 covers 16 residues. CDR3: CASSVQLALNTGELFF. The CDR3 nucleotides are TGTGCCAGCAGCGTCCAACTAGCGCTGAACACCGGGGAGCTGTTTTTT.

The rearrangement links TRBV7-8 to TRBJ2-7, with 11 bases that match TRBD1. CDR1 is SGHVS and CDR2 is FQNEAQ in the germline V gene. CDR3 size: 16 residues. V lost 5 bases, J lost 4 bases, and 10 bases stayed unmatched. CDR3 sequence: CASSARTGTGGYEQYF. Here the CDR3 DNA reads TGTGCCAGCAGCGCACGCACCGGGACAGGGGGGTACGAGCAGTACTTC. Full variable domain (outside the CDR3, taken from reference TRBV7-8 and TRBJ2-7): GAGVSQSPRYKVAKRGQDVALRCDPISGHVSLFWYQQALGQGPEFLTYFQNEAQLDKSGLPSDRFFAERPEGSVSTLKIQRTQQEDSAVYLCASSARTGTGGYEQYFGPGTRLTVT.

The V gene is TRBV19, the J gene TRBJ1-1; TRBD1 might be the D (5 bases). Germline V gene lookup returns CDR1 LNHDA and CDR2 SQIVND (reference sequence). CDR3 length: 17 residues. Trimming took off 2 bases at V and 4 bases at J, with 20 bases between the two ends. The CDR3 region is CASSIPLGGERPTEAFF. DNA for the CDR3: TGTGCCAGTAGTATACCCCTGGGAGGGGAGAGGCCCACTGAAGCTTTCTTT.

The chain couples TRBV28 to TRBJ2-2, with TRBD2 matching 9 bases. CDR1 and CDR2 from the germline V gene are MDHEN and SYDVKM. V shed 3 bases and J 8 bases; nucleotides not matched to a gene: 7. The CDR3 contains 15 residues. The CDR3 reads CASSLVAGGSGELFF. The CDR3 DNA reads as TGTGCCAGCAGTTTGGTTGCGGGAGGGTCGGGGGAGCTGTTTTTT.

This clone was counted only a few times. The V gene is TRBV10-2, the J gene TRBJ2-7, with 10 bases identical to TRBD2. Trimming at V came to 3 bases and at J to 4 bases, leaving 6 bases not matched to a gene. The germline V gene encodes CDR1 WSHSY and CDR2 SAAADI. This CDR3 has 15 residues. CDR3 protein: CASSEASGSRYEQYF. The CDR3 DNA is TGCGCCAGCAGTGAAGCTAGCGGGAGTCGGTACGAGCAGTACTTC.

The rearrangement links TRBV6-5 to TRBJ1-2; D remains unclear. Per germline, CDR1 MNHEY and CDR2 SVGAGI. Trimming shortened V by 5 bases and J by 1 base, and 8 bases separated the two germline ends. CDR3 length: 13 residues. CDR3 sequence reads: CASSLSSNYGYTF. CDR3 coding DNA: TGTGCCAGCAGTCTGTCCAGTAACTATGGCTACACCTTC.

This rearrangement joins TRBV2 to TRBJ2-5, with D possibly TRBD1 on 5 matching bases. The germline V gene encodes CDR1 SNHLY and CDR2 FYNNEI. The ends were cut back, 3 bases at V and 5 bases at J, with 13 bases in the middle. The CDR3 is made up of 14 amino acids. The chain's CDR3 is CASSDGAFRETQYF. The CDR3 DNA is TGTGCCAGCAGTGATGGGGCATTCAGGGAGACCCAGTACTTC.

The rearrangement joins TRBV5-1 to TRBJ2-7; no clear D. V was cut by 1 base and J by 3 bases, with 11 bases left in between. The germline V gene encodes CDR1 SGHRS and CDR2 YFSETQ. This CDR3 contains 14 residues. CDR3 in DNA: TGCGCCAGCAGCTTGAATCCGGGTTACTACGAGCAGTACTTC. As protein: CASSLNPGYYEQYF. The whole variable domain, remainder taken from reference TRBV5-1 and TRBJ2-7, is KAGVTQTPRYLIKTRGQQVTLSCSPISGHRSVSWYQQTPGQGLQFLFEYFSETQRNKGNFPGRFSGRQFSNSRSEMNVSTLELGDSALYLCASSLNPGYYEQYFGPGTRLTVT.

The chain is built from TRBV19 and TRBJ1-1; 7 bases align to TRBD1. The CDR3 is 15 amino acids. The J segment lost 3 bases and the V segment lost 7 bases, leaving 11 bases of the junction unmatched. CDR1 is LNHDA, CDR2 SQIVND, per germline (reference sequence). The CDR3 reads CASMPLGTAYTEAFF. The CDR3 region has the DNA TGTGCCAGTATGCCCTTGGGGACAGCATACACTGAAGCTTTCTTT.

V gene TRBV24-1 combines with J gene TRBJ2-2; 7 bases align to TRBD1. Germline loops: CDR1 KGHDR, CDR2 SFDVKD. This CDR3 region has 16 residues. V gave up 5 bases and J gave up 7 bases; unmatched junction bases: 12. This CDR3 is CATSALDRADVGELFF. The CDR3, as DNA: TGTGCCACCAGTGCCCTTGACAGGGCCGACGTCGGGGAGCTGTTTTTT.

The rearrangement uses TRBV27 and TRBJ1-1, with a tentative D call TRBD1 (6 bases). The CDR3 is 13 amino acids. Trimming removed 0 bases from V and 12 bases from J, with 14 bases in between. Germline V gene data show CDR1 as MNHEY and CDR2 as SMNVEV (reference sequence). The CDR3, as DNA: TGTGCCAGCAGTTTATCTCGGGACACCACTACTTTCTTT. Translating it yields CASSLSRDTTTFF.

V is TRBV3-1 (or the pseudogene TRBV3-2) and J is TRBJ2-3; 9 bases are shared with TRBD2. V was clipped by 5 bases and J by 0 bases; unmatched bases: 18. From germline, CDR1 is LGHDT and CDR2 YNNKEL (reference sequence). The CDR3 runs 20 residues. CDR3 bases: TGTGCCAGCAGCAAAAGGGTAGCGGGGGCCCTTGGGGCTAGCACAGATACGCAGTATTTT. Translated: CASSKRVAGALGASTDTQYF.

The chain couples TRBV28 to TRBJ1-1, with D unresolved. This CDR3 region has 13 residues. The germline gives CDR1 MDHEN, CDR2 SYDVKM. Trimming cost V 2 bases and J 1 base, with 5 bases left between them. As DNA, the CDR3 is TGTGCCAGCAGTTTAATCCAGAACACTGAAGCTTTCTTT. It codes for CASSLIQNTEAFF. Filled out from reference TRBV28 and TRBJ1-1, the complete variable domain reads DVKVTQSSRYLVKRTGEKVFLECVQDMDHENMFWYRQDPGLGLRLIYFSYDVKMKEKGDIPEGYSVSREKKERFSLILESASTNQTSMYLCASSLIQNTEAFFGQGTRLTVV.

The chain couples TRBV5-6 to TRBJ1-2; D is unclear. CDR3 length: 14 residues. CDR1 is SGHDT and CDR2 is YYEEEE in the germline V gene. Trimming took off 1 base at V and 4 bases at J, with 11 bases between the two ends. The CDR3 DNA reads TGTGCCAGCAGCTTGCGGGGAAACCCCTATGGCTACACCTTC. This translates into CASSLRGNPYGYTF. Filled out from reference TRBV5-6 and TRBJ1-2, the complete variable domain reads DAGVTQSPTHLIKTRGQQVTLRCSPKSGHDTVSWYQQALGQGPQFIFQYYEEEERQRGNFPDRFSGHQFPNYSSELNVNALLLGDSALYLCASSLRGNPYGYTFGSGTRLTVV.

V gene TRBV27 combines with J gene TRBJ2-1; 10 bases fit TRBD2. Trimming cost V 5 bases and J 0 bases; bases outside gene matches: 7. The CDR3 consists of 17 residues. Germline assignment: CDR1 MNHEY and CDR2 SMNVEV (reference sequence). CDR3 DNA sequence: TGTGCCAGCAGTCCCCGGACTAGCGGAGACTCCTACAATGAGCAGTTCTTC. Residues: CASSPRTSGDSYNEQFF.

The chain has TRBV5-6 and TRBJ1-2; 11 positions match TRBD1. Trimming took 4 bases from V and 2 from J; bases not matched to a gene: 7. In germline, CDR1 is SGHDT, CDR2 YYEEEE. This CDR3 spans 16 amino acids. The DNA for the CDR3 is TGTGCCAGCAGCCCCCTTGGGACAGGGGGGAACTATGGCTACACCTTC. It yields the protein CASSPLGTGGNYGYTF. The whole variable domain, remainder taken from reference TRBV5-6 and TRBJ1-2, is DAGVTQSPTHLIKTRGQQVTLRCSPKSGHDTVSWYQQALGQGPQFIFQYYEEEERQRGNFPDRFSGHQFPNYSSELNVNALLLGDSALYLCASSPLGTGGNYGYTFGSGTRLTVV.

Here the CDR3 DNA reads TGTGCCAGCAGTTTAGGGCGGGGACGCACAGATACGCAGTATTTT. It codes for CASSLGRGRTDTQYF. The chain couples TRBV28 to TRBJ2-3; a possible D gene is TRBD2 (6 bases). V was cut by 2 bases and J by 1 base, with 10 bases left in between. This CDR3 is built from 15 residues. Looked up from germline, CDR1 is MDHEN and CDR2 is SYDVKM.

A note on this clone: This specimen includes other DNA sequences encoding the same CDR3. The chain combines TRBV19 with TRBJ2-7, with TRBD1 as a possible D gene (6 bases). CDR3 length equals 14 residues. The germline gives CDR1 LNHDA, CDR2 SQIVND (reference sequence). The germline V and J ends were trimmed by 3 bases and 0 bases, with 9 bases remaining between them. The CDR3, as DNA: TGTGCCAGTAGTATTCAGGGGAGCTCCTACGAGCAGTACTTC. Translating gives CASSIQGSSYEQYF.

The chain carries TRBV10-1 and TRBJ2-1, with a weak D call TRBD2 (6 bases). Germline assignment: CDR1 WNHNN and CDR2 SYGVQD (reference sequence). This CDR3 comprises 13 residues. V lost 2 bases and J 9 bases, leaving 11 bases between the germline ends. In DNA form, the CDR3 reads TGCGCCAGCAGTGAGCAACGACTAGGTGAGCAGTTCTTC. This codes for CASSEQRLGEQFF.